The sequence of this TCR beta chain was determined in a study of T-cell memory formation after mild COVID-19. This clonotype has only a few counts. A single record per CDR3 protein comes from TCRdb applying MiXCR to the 5' RACE reads. This repertoire shows around 82,000 distinct CDR3 sequences, roughly 13% found once; its top ten account for around two fifths. The CDR3 runs 15 residues. CDR1 and CDR2 from the germline V gene are SGDLS and YYNGEE. The ends lost 4 bases at V and 0 bases at J; junction bases unmatched: 3. This clonotype was obtained from a man between 18 and 35 years old who had mild COVID-19 (a few samples of this study predate the infection). Cell type and time point are not known. Specimen: PBMCs or a T cell subset sorted from them (not recorded which). V gene TRBV9 combines with J gene TRBJ2-7; TRBD1 aligns across 11 bases. CDR3 in DNA: TGTGCCAGCAGCAGGGACAGGGGGACCTCCTACGAGCAGTACTTC. Amino acids: CASSRDRGTSYEQYF. Full variable domain (outside the CDR3, taken from reference TRBV9 and TRBJ2-7): DSGVTQTPKHLITATGQRVTLRCSPRSGDLSVYWYQQSLDQGLQFLIQYYNGEERAKGNILERFSAQQFPDLHSELNLSSLELGDSALYFCASSRDRGTSYEQYFGPGTRLTVT.